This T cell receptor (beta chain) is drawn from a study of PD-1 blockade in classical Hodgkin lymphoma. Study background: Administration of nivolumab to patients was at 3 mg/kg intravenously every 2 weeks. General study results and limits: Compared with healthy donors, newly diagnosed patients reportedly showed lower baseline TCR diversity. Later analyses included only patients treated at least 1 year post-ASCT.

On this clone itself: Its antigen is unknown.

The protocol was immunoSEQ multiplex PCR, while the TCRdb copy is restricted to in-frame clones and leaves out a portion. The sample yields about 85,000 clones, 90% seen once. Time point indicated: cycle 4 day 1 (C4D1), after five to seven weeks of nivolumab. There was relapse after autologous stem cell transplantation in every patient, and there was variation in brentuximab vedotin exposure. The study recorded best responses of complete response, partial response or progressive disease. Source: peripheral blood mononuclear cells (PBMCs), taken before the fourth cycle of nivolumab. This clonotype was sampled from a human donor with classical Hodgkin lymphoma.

In DNA, the CDR3 is TGTGCCAGCAGTTTATGGACAGGGAACACTGAAGCTTTCTTT. As protein: CASSLWTGNTEAFF. This chain joins TRBV28 and TRBJ1-1; possible D gene TRBD1, 6 bases. Between the trimmed V and J ends, which lost 0 bases and 1 base, there was a span of 6 bases. The length of the CDR3 is 14 residues. In germline, CDR1 is MDHEN, CDR2 SYDVKM.